This T cell receptor (beta chain) is drawn from a study of CD8 T cells in ankylosing spondylitis. This clonotype was counted between two and nine times. What it binds is not known. The CDR3 is 16 residues long. Trimming left V 0 bases short and J 3 bases short, with 12 bases between. The V gene's germline CDR1 is LGHNA and CDR2 YNFKEQ. Study-wide findings and caveats: Prior work had noted some motif variants in reactive arthritis blood and synovial fluid. As reported, disease-linked clones showed significant enrichment in matched ankylosing spondylitis synovial fluid. Ankylosing spondylitis blood appeared to carry a characteristic TCR beta motif of several highly homologous variants.

With molecular barcodes, quantitative 5'-RACE was used to make the TCR beta libraries. TCRdb re-derived calls from the 5' RACE reads in MiXCR, one entry per CDR3 protein. Of roughly 150,000 distinct CDR3 sequences detected, just over 9.5% appear once; the ten largest clones hold roughly 15%. Sequencing was carried out using blood, either unsorted or a sorted T cell fraction (not recorded which). The clonotype comes from a female donor with ankylosing spondylitis or in good health (not recorded which). The chain recombines TRBV4-2 with TRBJ2-1; perhaps TRBD2 as D (5 bases). The CDR3 region has the DNA TGTGCCAGCAGCCAAGATGGGAGTGGGAGCTACAATGAGCAGTTCTTC. Its protein product is CASSQDGSGSYNEQFF.